The 21 T cell receptor beta chains below all came from one sample that was sequenced in a study of OX40 agonist ivuxolimab in advanced cancers. Some clones are missing from TCRdb's copy, which holds only in-frame ones; the method was immunoSEQ multiplex PCR. Among 65,000 to 95,000 clones listed, roughly 90% were seen once. The sequencing here drew on CD4+ or CD8+ T cells sorted from blood, taken in a trial of the OX40 agonist ivuxolimab. All receptors derive from an adult with an advanced solid tumor such as melanoma, head and neck, liver or kidney cancer.

The chain uses TRBV6-1 and TRBJ1-4, with D perhaps matching TRBD1 (5 bases). This CDR3 contains 12 residues. The V gene lost 2 bases and the J gene lost 12 bases, with 10 bases spanning the gap. In germline, CDR1 is MNHNS, CDR2 SASEGT. The CDR3 protein is CASSEFRAELFF. The CDR3 region has the DNA TGTGCCAGCAGTGAATTCAGGGCAGAACTGTTTTTT.

The chain employs TRBV5-1 and TRBJ1-1, with TRBD1 as a possible D gene (5 bases). This CDR3 has 14 residues. V lost 0 bases, J lost 0 bases, and 6 bases lay in between. The V gene's germline CDR1 is SGHRS and CDR2 YFSETQ. CDR3 region: CASSLEGVNTEAFF. The CDR3 DNA sequence: TGCGCCAGCAGCTTGGAAGGGGTGAACACTGAAGCTTTCTTT.

The chain is built from TRBV18 and TRBJ2-7; D ambiguous. Looked up from germline, CDR1 is KGHSH and CDR2 is LQKENI. This CDR3 spans 12 amino acids. The V end lost 1 base, the J end lost 6 bases, and 7 bases lay between the germline ends. The CDR3 bases are TGTGCCAGCTCACCACGGGTGGCCGAGCAGTACTTC. Its translation: CASSPRVAEQYF.

This chain joins TRBV5-1 and TRBJ2-1, with 8 nucleotides matching TRBD1. Per germline, CDR1 SGHRS and CDR2 YFSETQ. This CDR3 spans 13 amino acids. Trimming removed 6 bases from V and 10 bases from J; junction bases left unmatched: 9. The CDR3 sequence is CASNRGQGDEQFF. For the CDR3, the DNA is TGCGCCAGCAACCGAGGACAGGGAGACGAGCAGTTCTTC.

V is TRBV6-5 and J is TRBJ1-5; possibly TRBD1 for D (6 bases). CDR1 and CDR2 from the germline V gene are MNHEY and SVGAGI. The CDR3 loop spans 15 amino acids. With 6 bases removed from V and 0 bases from J, the gap between germline ends came to 12 bases. Here the CDR3 reads CASSPGTFSNQPQHF. CDR3 sequence (DNA): TGTGCCAGCAGCCCAGGGACATTTAGCAATCAGCCCCAGCATTTT.

This chain joins TRBV18 and TRBJ2-2, with 7 bases lining up with TRBD1. The V gene's germline CDR1 is KGHSH and CDR2 LQKENI. This CDR3 is built from 14 residues. V trimming: 10 bases; J trimming: 2 bases; junction bases outside the gene matches: 7. Written as DNA, the CDR3 is TGTGCCACCGTGACAGGGAGTAACACCGGGGAGCTGTTTTTT. Encoded protein: CATVTGSNTGELFF.

The rearrangement uses TRBV10-2 and TRBJ2-3, with TRBD2 identical over 9 bases. The CDR3 runs to 13 residues. Germline CDR1 and CDR2: WSHSY and SAAADI. Trimming took 10 bases from V and 1 from J; bases not matched to a gene: 3. The CDR3 DNA reads TGCGCCATCCGACTAGCGGGCACAGATACGCAGTATTTT. Its translation: CAIRLAGTDTQYF.

This sequence joins TRBV19 and TRBJ2-4; perhaps TRBD1 as D (8 bases). The CDR3 has 16 amino acids. V lost 5 bases and J 6 bases, leaving 20 bases between the germline ends. The germline CDR1 and CDR2 sequences are LNHDA and SQIVND (reference sequence). CDR3 nucleotide sequence: TGTGCCAGTAGTGGACGGGAGGCAGGGGGCCTAAACATTCAGTACTTC. This translates into CASSGREAGGLNIQYF.

In this sample, this clone turned up a few times. The rearrangement uses TRBV29-1 and TRBJ1-1; D call uncertain. Germline V CDR1 and CDR2: SQVTM, ANQGSEA. The CDR3 consists of 13 residues. V shed 3 bases and J shed 0 bases, with 8 bases lying between them. As DNA, the CDR3 is TGCAGCGTTGATAGGTTGGTGAACACTGAAGCTTTCTTT. This codes for CSVDRLVNTEAFF.

This chain joins TRBV6-1 and TRBJ1-5; D remains unclear. Trimming stripped 10 bases from V and 1 base from J, with 17 bases between. Germline V gene data show CDR1 as MNHNS and CDR2 as SASEGT. The CDR3 has 15 amino acids. The CDR3 here is CATSTEGISNQPQHF. The CDR3, as DNA: TGTGCCACCTCGACGGAGGGTATAAGCAATCAGCCCCAGCATTTT.

The chain carries TRBV18 and TRBJ2-6; TRBD2 aligns across 8 bases. The V and J ends lost 2 bases and 4 bases, in that order; junction bases with no gene match: 10. This CDR3 contains 18 residues. CDR1 and CDR2 (germline): KGHSH, LQKENI. Here the CDR3 reads CASSPISIAGLGANVLTF. CDR3 DNA: TGTGCCAGCTCACCAATTTCTATAGCGGGGCTAGGGGCCAACGTCCTGACTTTC.

The chain employs TRBV5-1 and TRBJ2-1; D unresolved. The CDR3 runs to 14 residues. The V end lost 0 bases, the J end lost 9 bases, and 13 bases lay between the germline ends. Germline V gives CDR1 SGHRS, CDR2 YFSETQ. Written as DNA, the CDR3 is TGCGCCAGCAGCTTGGCTGGAGTCTACGGTGAGCAGTTCTTC. It yields the protein CASSLAGVYGEQFF. The variable domain in full, completed from reference TRBV5-1 and TRBJ2-1, reads KAGVTQTPRYLIKTRGQQVTLSCSPISGHRSVSWYQQTPGQGLQFLFEYFSETQRNKGNFPGRFSGRQFSNSRSEMNVSTLELGDSALYLCASSLAGVYGEQFFGPGTRLTVL.

The chain joins TRBV28 to TRBJ2-7, with a weak D call TRBD1 (5 bases). The ends were cut back, 6 bases at V and 0 bases at J, with 18 bases in the middle. Germline CDR1 reads MDHEN; CDR2 reads SYDVKM. This CDR3 comprises 16 residues. CDR3 amino acids: CASRPDLYDSSYEQYF. The CDR3, as DNA: TGTGCCAGCAGGCCCGACTTGTACGACAGCTCCTACGAGCAGTACTTC.

The chain uses TRBV10-3 and TRBJ2-3; no reliable D call. The CDR3 has 12 residues. V lost 7 bases, J lost 4 bases, and 9 bases lay in between. CDR1 ENHRY and CDR2 SYGVKD come from the germline V gene. The CDR3 region has the DNA TGTGCCATCAAGGCGCGCGCAGATACGCAGTATTTT. This sequence encodes CAIKARADTQYF.

The chain has TRBV6-4 and TRBJ2-3, with 14 bases that match TRBD2. J gave up 5 bases and V 0 bases, and 13 bases lay outside the gene matches. From germline, CDR1 is MRHNA and CDR2 SNTAGT. The CDR3 extends over 20 amino acids. The CDR3 bases are TGTGCCAGCAGTGACTCGTTCCCCGGGACTAGCGGGAGTAGGGGAGATACGCAGTATTTT. It translates to CASSDSFPGTSGSRGDTQYF.

Note on this clone: Other nucleotide sequences in the sample specify the same CDR3. The chain employs TRBV7-9 and TRBJ1-4; D not certain. The CDR3 covers 15 residues. The V and J ends lost 3 bases and 0 bases respectively, with 8 bases between them. The germline gives CDR1 SEHNR, CDR2 FQNEAQ (reference sequence). The CDR3 loop is CASSLDGATNEKLFF. CDR3 sequence (DNA): TGTGCCAGCAGCTTGGACGGCGCAACTAATGAAAAACTGTTTTTT.

This clone was counted once. V usage is TRBV29-1 and J usage is TRBJ1-1, with 7 bases matching TRBD1. The CDR3 runs 13 residues. Germline V gene sequence: CDR1 SQVTM, CDR2 ANQGSEA. The V segment lost 7 bases and the J segment 1 base; nucleotides outside the gene matches: 6. CDR3 in DNA: TGCAGCGCTAAGGGGACAGCGAACACTGAAGCTTTCTTT. Encoded protein: CSAKGTANTEAFF.

The genes are TRBV7-8 and TRBJ1-5; D unclear. CDR3 length: 17 amino acids. Deletions cut 5 bases from V and 8 bases from J, with 25 bases between. CDR1 is SGHVS, CDR2 FQNEAQ, per germline. In DNA form, the CDR3 reads TGTGCCAGCAGCAAAGGCCAGCTAGGCAGGCAACGGGAGCCCCAGCATTTT. Amino acids: CASSKGQLGRQREPQHF.

This chain connects TRBV30 to TRBJ2-2, with a possible D match to TRBD2 (6 bases). The CDR3 is 14 residues long. Germline assignment: CDR1 GTSNPN and CDR2 SVGIG (reference sequence). V was pared by 4 bases and J by 0 bases, with 9 bases between. The CDR3 nucleotides are TGTGCCTGGACCGGGACTCCGAACACCGGGGAGCTGTTTTTT. Translated: CAWTGTPNTGELFF.

The V call is TRBV10-2, the J call TRBJ1-5; D is unclear. Trimming took 1 base from V and 13 from J, leaving 11 bases between them. The length of the CDR3 is 12 residues. Germline V CDR1 and CDR2: WSHSY, SAAADI. The CDR3 bases are TGCGCCAGCAGTGAGTTCGGGAGAGCACAGCATTTT. This codes for CASSEFGRAQHF.

The chain carries TRBV4-1 and TRBJ2-1; the D is unclear. V dropped 0 bases and J dropped 11 bases, with 11 bases sitting between them. This CDR3 has 13 amino acids. The germline V gene has CDR1 MGHRA and CDR2 YSYEKL. The CDR3 coding sequence is TGCGCCAGCAGCCAAGAAGAGGCAGATAAGCAGTTCTTC. As protein: CASSQEEADKQFF.